This TCR beta chain emerged from a study of shared clonotypes between healthy human individuals (dated by TCRdb to about 2020). For the wider study: The cohort included three men and a couple of women between 18 and 49 years of age. For each donor, CD4 naive and CD4 memory were each run on three plates, CD8 naive on two plates, and CD8 memory on one plate. To estimate repertoire size and how much clonotypes are shared between individuals, the study performed deep sequencing of blood TCR repertoires from roughly five healthy adults. Different laboratories and diverse techniques were used to prepare libraries and sequence TCR repertoires, to increase sequencing depth and limit assay-specific biases. Leukapheresis yielded between about 0.8 and 8.9 billion PBMCs per donor. Overall study results and their limits: When a handful of donors were compared, the shared fraction of clonotypes was about 5% for naive CD4, around 3.6% for naive CD8, 2.3% for memory CD4, and 0.35% to 0.4% for memory CD8. Rarefaction of sorted-subset datasets indicated incomplete sequencing despite the large sequencing depth. Because the study included a small number of donors, the genetic and exposure-history diversity represented was limited. Sampling was restricted to blood, and TCR repertoires in tissues likely differ from the TCR repertoires found in blood. Pairwise subsampling led to the expectation that sequencing depth would affect the degree of clonotype sharing among donors. Larger estimated clonotype richness was generally found for naive subsets than for memory subsets. Compared with non-shared clonotypes, the clonotypes found in all four sorted-subset donors had higher generation probabilities.

Donors were healthy HIV-negative adults with no recently reported acute infections or vaccinations. Every donor was a Caucasian adult residing in Nashville, Tennessee, USA. CD4+ T cells were enriched through magnetic negative selection, after which naive cells were positively selected on CD45RA and the remaining negative fraction served as the memory subset. Blood was collected by leukapheresis, and PBMCs were isolated by Ficoll-Histopaque density gradient centrifugation and then cryopreserved in liquid nitrogen vapor phase. Analytical flow cytometry was used to check the purity and quantity of every magnetically sorted T cell population. Genomic DNA was isolated from each sorted fraction and quantified by UV absorbance on a Nanodrop 2000c. This clone came up once. The antigen this receptor binds is unknown. No quality values exist for individual bases; no much larger clone is one base distant. From the cysteine up to the phenylalanine, the CDR3 has a length of 15 residues. Here the CDR3 DNA is all that survives: 45 bases in frame from base 1. Per the germline V gene, SGDLS is the CDR1 and YYNGEE is the CDR2. The V end loses 0 bases and the J end loses 5 bases, and a stretch of 12 bases separates them.

Using the deep immunoSEQ assay, multiplex PCR amplified TCR CDR3 regions from genomic DNA. Extracted genomic DNA from each cell subset was spread evenly across all wells of several immunoSEQ 96-well plates, with each plate serving as a replicate. For sorted subsets, about 0.2 ug genomic DNA, equal to tens of thousands of T cell genomes, was loaded into each replicate PCR. The purified libraries were quantified using a Qubit 3.0 fluorometer, sized with a Bioanalyzer 2100, and then quantified again using the KAPA Library Quantification kit. Every immunoSEQ 96-well plate was sequenced on a separate single-read 150-cycle Illumina NextSeq 550 flow cell. As for the authors' bioinformatics: Because the immunoSEQ output held only junctional sequences and lacked quality scores, the filtering could not match the filtering applied to full-length reads. To assign V/J genes and CDR3, sequences were annotated against IMGT germline references using PyIR, a Python wrapper for IgBLAST v1.9. Any read was removed if the V/J assignment was weak (E-value above 1e-6), the CDR3 was missing, or the read contained stop codons, out-of-frame junctions, or ambiguous translated residues. V3J clonotypes were defined as sequences sharing the same inferred V gene, J gene, and CDR3 amino acid sequence. The percentage overlap between two repertoires was calculated by dividing the number of shared unique clonotypes by the size of the smaller repertoire. Three approaches were used to assess repertoire richness: RTK rarefaction, the Chao1 estimator, and Recon v2.1 estimates of unobserved clonotypes. Generation probabilities were computed with OLGA for all TCRbeta clonotypes obtained by the gDNA method from a handful of donors. The source is immuneACCESS, and TCRdb retained only in-frame sequences with V and J called. Part of the clones is not carried over; for the studies checked, unresolved V genes explain less than half of this, and the remainder is unexplained. V and J calls and clone size are given by that table; D and trimming were obtained from the DNA. This sample lists about a million clones; more than 65% were detected once. The leading ten clones occupy nearly 1.5% of the sample.

The sample was memory CD4+ T cells sorted from blood. The cell subset or site label for this specimen denotes: CD45RA-negative fraction. This sequence uses TRBV9 and TRBJ2-1, with the D gene not confidently named. The TCR was taken from a man aged 18 to 35 in good health. In nucleotides, the sequence is TGTGCCAGCAGCGTAGGCGCCAACCCCAACAATGAGCAGTTCTTC. Its coded protein is CASSVGANPNNEQFF. Reference TRBV9 and TRBJ2-1 genes cover what lies past the CDR3, so the full variable domain is DSGVTQTPKHLITATGQRVTLRCSPRSGDLSVYWYQQSLDQGLQFLIQYYNGEERAKGNILERFSAQQFPDLHSELNLSSLELGDSALYFCASSVGANPNNEQFFGPGTRLTVL.